This T cell receptor (beta chain) was sequenced in a study of control samples from healthy donors and cancer patients. Using immunoSEQ multiplex PCR, the repertoire was profiled, and TCRdb retains in-frame clones only, with some absent. The table has 150,000 to 200,000 clones, approximately 93% seen once. Trimming removed 2 bases from V and 0 bases from J, with 10 bases in between. This CDR3 is built from 15 residues. Germline V gene sequence: CDR1 MNHEY, CDR2 SVGEGT. The source of this sequence is a middle-aged woman in good health. Sequencing was carried out using blood. The rearrangement uses TRBV6-2 or TRBV6-3 and TRBJ1-1; no firm D call. Written as DNA, the CDR3 is TGTGCCAGCAGTTACAAGCAGCTAATGAACACTGAAGCTTTCTTT. As protein: CASSYKQLMNTEAFF.